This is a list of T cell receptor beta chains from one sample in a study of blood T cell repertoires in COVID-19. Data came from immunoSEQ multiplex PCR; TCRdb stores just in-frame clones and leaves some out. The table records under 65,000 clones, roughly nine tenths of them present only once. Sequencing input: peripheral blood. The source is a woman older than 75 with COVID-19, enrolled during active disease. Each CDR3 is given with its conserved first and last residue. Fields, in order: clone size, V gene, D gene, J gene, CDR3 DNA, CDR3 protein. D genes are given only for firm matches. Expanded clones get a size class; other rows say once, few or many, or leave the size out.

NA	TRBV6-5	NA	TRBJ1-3	TGTGCCAGCAGCCGGGACAATGGAAACACCATATATTTT	CASSRDNGNTIYF
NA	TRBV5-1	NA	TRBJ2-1	TGCGCCAGCAGCTTCGGAGGTGGAGGGAGCTCCTACAATGAGCAGTTCTTC	CASSFGGGGSSYNEQFF
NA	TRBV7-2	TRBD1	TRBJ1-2	TGTGCCAGCAGCCCGAGACAGGGGGATGGCTACACCTTC	CASSPRQGDGYTF
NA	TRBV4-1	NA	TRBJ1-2	TGCGCCAGCAGCCAAGAGGCGGGGATTAACTATGGCTACACCTTC	CASSQEAGINYGYTF
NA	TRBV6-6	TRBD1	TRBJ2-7	TGTGCCAGCAGTTCATCAGGGGACAGGAGGTCCTACGAGCAGTACTTC	CASSSSGDRRSYEQYF
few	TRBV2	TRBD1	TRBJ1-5	TGTGCCAGCAGAGCGACAGGGCTAAGCAATCAGCCCCAGCATTTT	CASRATGLSNQPQHF
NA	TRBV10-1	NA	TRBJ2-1	TGCGCCAGCAGTGAAACCGTGGCGGCCTACAATGAGCAGTTCTTC	CASSETVAAYNEQFF
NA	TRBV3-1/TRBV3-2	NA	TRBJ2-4	TGTGCCAGCAGCTCATTAGCCTCATCAGCCAAAAACATTCAGTACTTC	CASSSLASSAKNIQYF
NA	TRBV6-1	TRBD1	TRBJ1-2	TGTGCCAGCAGTTTACAGGGGTTTAACTATGGCTACACCTTC	CASSLQGFNYGYTF
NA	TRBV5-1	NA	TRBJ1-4	TGCGCCAGCCGGGGATGGGGGGAAAATGAAAAACTGTTTTTT	CASRGWGENEKLFF
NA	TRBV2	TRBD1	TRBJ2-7	TGTGCCAGCAGCCTAACCGGGACAGGGGGCGACGAGCAGTACTTC	CASSLTGTGGDEQYF
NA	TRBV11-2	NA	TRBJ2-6	TGTGCCAGCAGCTTAGGAGGAATCTCTGGGGCCAACGTCCTGACTTTC	CASSLGGISGANVLTF
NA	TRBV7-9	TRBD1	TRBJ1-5	TGTGCCAGCAGCCGGACAGGGGGAAATCAGCCCCAGCATTTT	CASSRTGGNQPQHF
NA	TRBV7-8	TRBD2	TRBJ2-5	TGTGCCAGCAGCTTATACCTAGCGGGGGGGCACGAGACCCAGTACTTC	CASSLYLAGGHETQYF
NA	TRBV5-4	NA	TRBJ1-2	TGTGCCAGCAGCCTCGACAGGACCACCGATGGCTACACCTTC	CASSLDRTTDGYTF
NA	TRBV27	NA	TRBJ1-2	TGTGCCAGCAGTTTATCTCCGGCCTTAAAGGGGTATGGCTACACCTTC	CASSLSPALKGYGYTF
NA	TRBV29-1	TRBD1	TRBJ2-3	TGCAGCATGGGGACAGCGGATACGCAGTATTTT	CSMGTADTQYF
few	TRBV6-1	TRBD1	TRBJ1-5	TGTGCCAGCAGTGATAGGGCAGGGGGCTTTTCTTTGTATAGCAATCAGCCCCAGCATTTT	CASSDRAGGFSLYSNQPQHF
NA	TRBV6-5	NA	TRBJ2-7	TGTGCCAGATCATTCAGGAACTCCTACGAGCAGTACTTC	CARSFRNSYEQYF
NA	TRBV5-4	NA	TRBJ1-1	TGTGCCAGCAGCTTGCAGGGTGGGGACACTGAAGCTTTCTTT	CASSLQGGDTEAFF
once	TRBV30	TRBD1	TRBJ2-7	TGTGCCTGGAGTGTATCAGGGGGCGCCTACGAGCAGTACTTC	CAWSVSGGAYEQYF
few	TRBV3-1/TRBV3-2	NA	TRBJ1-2	TGTGCCAGCAGCCAAGCCCCGGGTCAAGGCTACACCTTC	CASSQAPGQGYTF
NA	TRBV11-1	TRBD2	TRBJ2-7	TGTGCCAGCAGCTTCTCGACTAGCGGGGGGCCCAGGGAGCAGTACTTC	CASSFSTSGGPREQYF
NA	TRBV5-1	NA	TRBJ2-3	TGCGCCAGCAGTGGTCAAGTAGAGTCAGATACGCAGTATTTT	CASSGQVESDTQYF
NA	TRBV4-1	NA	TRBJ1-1	TGCGCCAGCAGCCCCCGCGTGGTGGGGGCGAGCACTGAAGCTTTCTTT	CASSPRVVGASTEAFF
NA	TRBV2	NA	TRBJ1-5	TGTGCCAGCAGTGTGGGCCTTAATCAGCCCCAGCATTTT	CASSVGLNQPQHF
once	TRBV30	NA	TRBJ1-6	TGTGCCTGGAGTGTATCGGCAGGGATAAGTTCACCCCTCCACTTT	CAWSVSAGISSPLHF
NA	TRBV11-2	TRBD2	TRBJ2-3	TGTGCCAGCAGCTATCTAGCGGGGGGGCGGACAGATACGCAGTATTTT	CASSYLAGGRTDTQYF
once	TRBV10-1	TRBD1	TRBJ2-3	TGCGCCAGCAGTGAGTCGGGACAGGGAACAGATACGCAGTATTTT	CASSESGQGTDTQYF
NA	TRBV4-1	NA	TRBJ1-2	TGCGCCAGCAGCCAAGAGAAGCAGGGTGTTAGCTATGGCTACACCTTC	CASSQEKQGVSYGYTF
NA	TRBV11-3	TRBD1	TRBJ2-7	TGTGCCAGCAGCTCGGGACAGGACCCCTACGAGCAGTACTTC	CASSSGQDPYEQYF
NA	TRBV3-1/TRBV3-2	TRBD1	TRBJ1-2	TGTGCCAGCAGCCCGATCCCGGGACAGGACTATGGCTACACCTTC	CASSPIPGQDYGYTF
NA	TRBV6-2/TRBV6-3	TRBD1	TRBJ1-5	TGTGCCAGCAGCCCTATCCTGGACAGGGCGAATCAGCCCCAGCATTTT	CASSPILDRANQPQHF
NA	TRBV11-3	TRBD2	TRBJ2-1	TGTGCCAGCAGCTTGAGGAACGCGGGGGGGATGTACAATGAGCAGTTCTTC	CASSLRNAGGMYNEQFF
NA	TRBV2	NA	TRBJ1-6	TGTGCCAGCAGAGAGAACAGGGCCTTGGGTAATTCACCCCTCCACTTT	CASRENRALGNSPLHF
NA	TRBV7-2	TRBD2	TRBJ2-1	TGTGCCAGCAGCACCGGATTAGCGGGGGGGTTAGGCAATGAGCAGTTCTTC	CASSTGLAGGLGNEQFF
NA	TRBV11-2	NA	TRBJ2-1	TGTGCCAGCAGCGCTGCTGGGCTAGGAGGTCGTGAGCAGTTCTTC	CASSAAGLGGREQFF
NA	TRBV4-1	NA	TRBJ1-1	TGCGCCAGCAGCCAACAGGGGTTCGGGGTAGCTGAAGCTTTCTTT	CASSQQGFGVAEAFF
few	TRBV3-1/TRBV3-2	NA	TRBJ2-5	TGTGCCAGCAGCCAAAGGGGGACCCAGTACTTC	CASSQRGTQYF